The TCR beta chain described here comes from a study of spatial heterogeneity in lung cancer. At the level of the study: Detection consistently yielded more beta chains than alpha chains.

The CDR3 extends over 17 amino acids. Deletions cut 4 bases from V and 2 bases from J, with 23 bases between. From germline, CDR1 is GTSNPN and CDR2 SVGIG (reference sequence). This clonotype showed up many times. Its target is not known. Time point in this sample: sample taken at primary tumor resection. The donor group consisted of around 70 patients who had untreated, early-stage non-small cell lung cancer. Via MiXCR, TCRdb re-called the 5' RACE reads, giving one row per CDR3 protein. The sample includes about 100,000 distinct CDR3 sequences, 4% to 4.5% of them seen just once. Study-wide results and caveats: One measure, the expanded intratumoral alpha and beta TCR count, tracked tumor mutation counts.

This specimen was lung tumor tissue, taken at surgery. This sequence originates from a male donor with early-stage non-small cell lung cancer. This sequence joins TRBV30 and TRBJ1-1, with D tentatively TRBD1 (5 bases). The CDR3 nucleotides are TGTGCCTGGACTGGGTGGGCAGGGTATAGGGGAAACACTGAAGCTTTCTTT. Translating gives CAWTGWAGYRGNTEAFF. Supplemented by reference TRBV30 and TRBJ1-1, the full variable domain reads SQTIHQWPATLVQPVGSPLSLECTVEGTSNPNLYWYRQAAGRGLQLLFYSVGIGQISSEVPQNLSASRPQDRQFILSSKKLLLSDSGFYLCAWTGWAGYRGNTEAFFGQGTRLTVV.